The clone carrying this T cell receptor beta chain was seen repeatedly, ten times or more. Its cognate antigen is unknown. Library preparation (for TCRbeta) was performed with unique molecular identifiers. TCRdb re-called the PCR reads through MiXCR, storing one row per CDR3 protein. The sample consists of 250,000 to 300,000 distinct CDR3 sequences, around 7.3% of them appearing once. The data were obtained in a study of T-cell reconstitution after alpha-beta-depleted transplantation in children. Study results and limitations: Diversity and T-cell counts at one year after transplant derived mostly from new T cells.

Germline V CDR1 and CDR2: DFQATT, SNEGSKA (reference sequence). V was cut by 0 bases and J by 1 base, with 13 bases left in between. The CDR3 is 15 residues long. Sequenced here: peripheral blood, sampled 360 days after TCRalphabeta/CD19-depleted stem cell transplant. V and J are TRBV20-1 and TRBJ2-7; the D call may be TRBD1 or TRBD2 (5 bases each). The receptor's source is a female patient aged 2-15 years who had a stem cell transplant for Fanconi anemia, so the T cells may come from the graft donor. CDR3 amino acids: CSARDIGAPSYEQYF. CDR3 coding DNA: TGCAGTGCTAGAGATATCGGGGCGCCTTCCTACGAGCAGTACTTC.